This T cell receptor (beta chain) was captured by sequencing in a study of T cell responses to AZD1222 COVID-19 vaccine. Broader study findings: All repertoire sampling was performed exclusively after the peak T cell response. It should be noted that donors were predominantly white British and more often female, and clonal diversity was possibly underestimated.

Trimming took off 5 bases at V and 8 bases at J, with 10 bases between the two ends. The CDR3 length is 11 residues. The table came from immunoSEQ multiplex PCR; TCRdb's copy has only in-frame clones and leaves some out. The sample consists of 150,000 to 200,000 clones, roughly 93% of them appearing once. Turning to this clone: Its antigen is unidentified.

The chain couples TRBV12-3 or TRBV12-4 to TRBJ2-7; D is tentatively TRBD1 or TRBD2 (5 bases each). Here the sequenced sample was peripheral blood, taken 28 days after the second dose of the MenACWY control vaccine. The sequence derives from an adult who received the MenACWY meningococcal vaccine as a control. CDR3 amino acids: CASSLGTKQYF. The CDR3 DNA is TGTGCCAGCAGTCTCGGGACGAAGCAGTACTTC.